Each of the 4 T cell receptor beta chains below was sequenced from the same sample in a study of blood T cell repertoires in COVID-19. This table comes from immunoSEQ multiplex PCR, and its TCRdb copy is limited to in-frame clones, with some not included. The repertoire holds 200,000 to 300,000 clones, with approximately 80% as singletons. Source material: peripheral blood. The receptor set was obtained from a woman aged 60-75 years with active or convalescent COVID-19.

The chain combines TRBV12-3 or TRBV12-4 with TRBJ1-2, with a tentative D call TRBD1 (6 bases). The CDR3 length is 12 residues. V was shortened by 5 bases and J by 4 bases, with 8 bases between the two germline ends. The CDR3 DNA reads TGTGCCAGCAGTGGCAGGGGCTATGGCTACACCTTC. Amino acid sequence: CASSGRGYGYTF.

The chain uses TRBV13 and TRBJ1-5, with 7 positions matching TRBD1. Germline lookup yields CDR1 PRHDT and CDR2 FYEKMQ (reference sequence). J gave up 11 bases and V 4 bases, and 8 bases lay outside the gene matches. The CDR3 runs to 13 residues. CDR3 bases: TGTGCCAGCAGCTCAAACAGGGGCCCAGCCCAGCATTTT. As protein: CASSSNRGPAQHF.

The chain links TRBV6-6 to TRBJ1-1; D unresolved. Trimming removed 0 bases at V and 5 bases at J, with 7 bases between. Per the germline V gene, CDR1 is MNHNY and CDR2 is SVGAGI (reference sequence). This CDR3 contains 13 residues. The CDR3 nucleotides read TGTGCCAGCAGTTACTCGTCCAAAACTGAAGCTTTCTTT. Translating it yields CASSYSSKTEAFF.

The rearrangement links TRBV19 to TRBJ1-4; 8 bases are shared with TRBD1. The length of the CDR3 is 15 residues. Germline V gene sequence: CDR1 LNHDA, CDR2 SQIVND (reference sequence). The CDR3 loop reads CCAGGSRGANEKLFF. DNA of the CDR3: TGTTGTGCAGGGGGCAGCCGTGGGGCTAATGAAAAACTGTTTTTT.